This T cell receptor (beta chain) comes out of a study of Tregs in tolerant kidney transplant recipients. The V segment lost 7 bases and the J segment 5 bases; nucleotides outside the gene matches: 6. Germline values: CDR1 SGHTA, CDR2 FQGTGA. This CDR3 is built from 14 residues. Mixed chimerism was transient after nonmyeloablative marrow transplants from related graft donors. Unstimulated regulatory T cells (CD4+CD25+CD127-), CD4+CD25- non-regulatory cells, CD4 and CD8 cells were FACS-sorted from thawed PBMCs. Worth noting for this clone: The DNA ends 3 residues before the CDR3 does, and the rest of the CDR3 is filled in from the germline J gene.

The protocol was immunoSEQ multiplex PCR, while the TCRdb copy is restricted to in-frame clones and leaves out a portion. The repertoire table contains 30,000 to 40,000 clones. This sample comprised CD4+ T cells from blood (PBMCs), obtained 24 months after the transplant. The chain is built from TRBV7-3 and TRBJ2-3, with TRBD2 matching 10 bases. This receptor was identified in a human patient who received a combined kidney and bone marrow transplant. Some T cells here may be from the graft donor. The CDR3: CASKDASGRDTQYF. The sequenced part of the CDR3 DNA is TGTGCCAGCAAAGATGCTAGCGGGAGAGATACG.